This entry lists 31 T cell receptor beta chains sequenced from one sample in a study of blood T cell repertoires in COVID-19. Measured with immunoSEQ multiplex PCR; TCRdb has only the in-frame clones, and not every one. The sample contains under 65,000 clones, approximately 82% of which appear only once. Sequencing input: PBMCs or T cells enriched from blood (not recorded which). All receptors come from a woman aged 50 to 60 with acute COVID-19.

A word on this clone: One junction end disagrees with the germline gene, perhaps due to a read error. The chain joins TRBV18 to TRBJ1-4; D is perhaps TRBD1 (6 bases). CDR3 length equals 14 residues. CDR1 is KGHSH, CDR2 LQKENI, per germline. The CDR3 DNA sequence: TGTGCCAGCTCCCCACGACAGGATAATGAAAAACTGTTTTTT. Translation gives CASSPRQDNEKLFF. Combining the CDR3 with reference TRBV18 and TRBJ1-4 gives the whole variable domain NAGVMQNPRHLVRRRGQEARLRCSPMKGHSHVYWYRQLPEEGLKFMVYLQKENIIDESGMPKERFSAEFPKEGPSILRIQQVVRGDSAAYFCASSPRQDNEKLFFGSGTQLSVL.

V and J are TRBV5-1 and TRBJ1-2; TRBD1 aligns across 9 bases. The CDR3 contains 17 residues. V was pared by 0 bases and J by 2 bases, with 8 bases of the junction left unmatched. Germline lookup yields CDR1 SGHRS and CDR2 YFSETQ. Here the CDR3 reads CASSLARTGVGNYGYTF. For the CDR3, the DNA is TGCGCCAGCAGCTTGGCTCGGACAGGGGTGGGAAACTATGGCTACACCTTC.

In regard to this clone: One end of the junction is discordant with germline, which a read error may explain. The chain recombines TRBV18 with TRBJ1-1; unclear D gene. CDR3 length equals 14 residues. Per germline, CDR1 KGHSH and CDR2 LQKENI. The CDR3 nucleotides read TGTGCCAGCTCACCACCAAACGGGAACATTGAAGCTTTCTTT. It specifies CASSPPNGNIEAFF.

The chain joins TRBV5-5 to TRBJ1-1, with D possibly matching TRBD1 (6 bases). Trimming cost V 3 bases and J 4 bases, with 16 bases left between them. The germline V gene has CDR1 SGHKS and CDR2 YYEKEE (reference sequence). The CDR3 is made up of 15 amino acids. The CDR3 here is CASSYPAQGITEAFF. The CDR3 region has the DNA TGTGCCAGCAGCTACCCAGCACAGGGAATCACTGAAGCTTTCTTT. Filled out from reference TRBV5-5 and TRBJ1-1, the complete variable domain reads DAGVTQSPTHLIKTRGQQVTLRCSPISGHKSVSWYQQVLGQGPQFIFQYYEKEERGRGNFPDRFSARQFPNYSSELNVNALLLGDSALYLCASSYPAQGITEAFFGQGTRLTVV.

The V gene is TRBV9, the J gene TRBJ2-1; 8 bases agree with TRBD1. Looked up from germline, CDR1 is SGDLS and CDR2 is YYNGEE. CDR3 size: 15 residues. Trimming cost V 0 bases and J 6 bases; bases outside gene matches: 5. This CDR3 is CASSVGTGGGNEQFF. Here the CDR3 DNA reads TGTGCCAGCAGCGTAGGAACAGGGGGTGGCAATGAGCAGTTCTTC.

This clone showed up just once. This chain links TRBV5-8 with TRBJ1-1; D is unclear. This CDR3 is 15 amino acids long. The V end lost 5 bases, the J end lost 0 bases, and 14 bases lay between the germline ends. Germline values: CDR1 SGHTS, CDR2 YDEGEE. The CDR3 DNA follows: TGTGCCAGCAGAAGCGACGGGAAGATGAACACTGAAGCTTTCTTT. It encodes CASRSDGKMNTEAFF.

The rearrangement uses TRBV5-4 and TRBJ1-1; 9 nucleotides line up with TRBD1. Per the germline V gene, CDR1 is SGHNT and CDR2 is YYREEE (reference sequence). V was pared by 5 bases and J by 6 bases, with 5 bases of the junction left unmatched. This CDR3 is built from 13 residues. CDR3: CASRWGQGPEAFF. Written as DNA, the CDR3 is TGTGCCAGCAGATGGGGACAGGGCCCTGAAGCTTTCTTT.

The V gene is TRBV19, the J gene TRBJ1-1, with D possibly TRBD1 on 5 matching bases. The germline V and J ends were trimmed by 1 base and 8 bases, with 11 bases remaining between them. The CDR3 contains 13 residues. The germline V gene encodes CDR1 LNHDA and CDR2 SQIVND (reference sequence). The CDR3 region has the DNA TGTGCCAGTAGTATAGGGGGGAGGCTAGAAGCTTTCTTT. This gives the protein CASSIGGRLEAFF.

This chain joins TRBV5-4 and TRBJ2-2; the match to TRBD2 covers 7 bases. Germline CDR1 and CDR2: SGHNT and YYREEE (reference sequence). CDR3 size: 16 residues. Losses at the gene ends were 1 base for V and 4 bases for J; bases not matched to a gene: 7. Here the CDR3 reads CASSLFRGGFTGELFF. Written as DNA, the CDR3 is TGTGCCAGCAGCTTGTTTCGCGGGGGTTTCACCGGGGAGCTGTTTTTT.

The chain uses TRBV30 and TRBJ2-2, with D maybe TRBD1 (6 bases). The CDR3 covers 13 residues. Trimming left V 4 bases short and J 8 bases short, with 14 bases between. Germline CDR1 is GTSNPN and CDR2 is SVGIG (reference sequence). CDR3 loop: CAWKTMGTGELFF. For the CDR3, the DNA is TGTGCCTGGAAGACTATGGGGACAGGGGAGCTGTTTTTT.

The chain links TRBV7-9 to TRBJ1-2, with TRBD1 matching 9 bases. This CDR3 spans 16 amino acids. The ends lost 1 base at V and 6 bases at J; junction bases unmatched: 9. Germline lookup yields CDR1 SEHNR and CDR2 FQNEAQ (reference sequence). The CDR3, as DNA: TGTGCCAGCAGCTTAGGGGGACAGGGAATGAGTCATGGCTACACCTTC. Amino acids: CASSLGGQGMSHGYTF.

V is TRBV5-4 and J is TRBJ2-2; 7 bases map to TRBD2. V shed 4 bases and J 0 bases; nucleotides not matched to a gene: 9. CDR1 SGHNT and CDR2 YYREEE come from the germline V gene (reference sequence). The CDR3 totals 17 residues. CDR3 region: CASSLRVAGTNTGELFF. The CDR3 DNA reads TGTGCCAGCAGCCTCCGGGTAGCGGGTACGAACACCGGGGAGCTGTTTTTT.

CDR3 coding DNA: TGCGCCAGCAGCCAAGATATAACTGACTATGGCTACACCTTC. Its protein product is CASSQDITDYGYTF. The chain links TRBV4-1 to TRBJ1-2; D is unclear. Germline-derived CDR1 and CDR2 are MGHRA and YSYEKL. V was pared by 0 bases and J by 3 bases, with 8 bases between. The CDR3 contains 14 residues.

The chain carries TRBV10-3 and TRBJ2-7; D might be TRBD1 (6 bases). The germline V gene has CDR1 ENHRY and CDR2 SYGVKD. Trimming left V 2 bases short and J 4 bases short, with 12 bases between. There are 14 residues in the CDR3. The CDR3 region is CAISEVGDKYEQYF. The DNA for the CDR3 is TGTGCCATCAGTGAGGTAGGGGACAAATACGAGCAGTACTTC.

This clone has just one count. V and J are TRBV7-8 and TRBJ1-4, with 8 bases matching TRBD1. Looked up from germline, CDR1 is SGHVS and CDR2 is FQNEAQ. V dropped 5 bases and J dropped 6; count of bases not matched to a gene: 5. The CDR3 has 14 residues. The CDR3 here is CASSKDRGDEKLFF. The CDR3 DNA reads as TGTGCCAGCAGCAAAGACAGGGGTGATGAAAAACTGTTTTTT.

V usage is TRBV6-6 and J usage is TRBJ1-5; TRBD1 aligns across 9 bases. The CDR3 runs to 16 residues. Trimming cost V 7 bases and J 3 bases; bases outside gene matches: 10. Germline CDR1 is MNHNY and CDR2 is SVGAGI (reference sequence). CDR3 in amino acids: CASINRGDRDNQPQHF. CDR3 DNA sequence: TGTGCCAGCATCAACAGGGGGGACAGGGACAATCAGCCCCAGCATTTT.

V usage is TRBV24-1 and J usage is TRBJ1-1; D remains unclear. The germline CDR1 and CDR2 sequences are KGHDR and SFDVKD. The length of the CDR3 is 15 residues. Trimming pared 0 bases from V and 2 bases from J, leaving 9 bases between. The CDR3 coding sequence is TGTGCCACCAGTGATTTGGTCAGGCGAAACACTGAAGCTTTCTTT. Its translation: CATSDLVRRNTEAFF.

The V and J genes are TRBV19 and TRBJ2-2; no clear D. The length of the CDR3 is 13 residues. CDR1 LNHDA and CDR2 SQIVND come from the germline V gene (reference sequence). V lost 1 base to trimming and J lost 3 bases, with 3 bases between them. CDR3 nucleotide sequence: TGTGCCAGTAGTATAGCAGACACCGGGGAGCTGTTTTTT. Translating it yields CASSIADTGELFF.

This chain joins TRBV9 and TRBJ2-3, with 12 bases aligning to TRBD2. Looked up from germline, CDR1 is SGDLS and CDR2 is YYNGEE. This CDR3 spans 18 amino acids. The V and J ends lost 4 bases and 4 bases, in that order; junction bases with no gene match: 13. This CDR3 is CASSPRTSGKKGPDTQYF. DNA for the CDR3: TGTGCCAGCAGCCCGAGGACTAGCGGGAAGAAAGGCCCAGATACGCAGTATTTT. Combining the CDR3 with reference TRBV9 and TRBJ2-3 gives the whole variable domain DSGVTQTPKHLITATGQRVTLRCSPRSGDLSVYWYQQSLDQGLQFLIQYYNGEERAKGNILERFSAQQFPDLHSELNLSSLELGDSALYFCASSPRTSGKKGPDTQYFGPGTRLTVL.

This clone has just one count. The rearrangement uses TRBV5-4 and TRBJ1-1; D may be TRBD1 (6 bases). Germline-derived CDR1 and CDR2 are SGHNT and YYREEE (reference sequence). This CDR3 comprises 13 residues. Trimming left V 4 bases short and J 3 bases short, with 10 bases between. The CDR3 DNA reads TGTGCCAGCAGCCCCAGGGGAGACACTGAAGCTTTCTTT. This gives the protein CASSPRGDTEAFF.

The chain uses TRBV12-3 or TRBV12-4 and TRBJ1-4; 9 bases match TRBD1. This CDR3 has 12 amino acids. J was trimmed by 14 bases and V by 3 bases; bases with no gene match: 4. The CDR3 region has the DNA TGTGCCAGCAGTTTGGACAGGGGAAAGCTGTTTTTT. Its protein is CASSLDRGKLFF.

The chain employs TRBV6-5 and TRBJ2-7, with TRBD1 matching 8 bases. The V and J ends lost 6 bases and 0 bases, in that order; junction bases with no gene match: 4. The CDR3 totals 14 residues. Germline loops: CDR1 MNHEY, CDR2 SVGAGI. DNA of the CDR3: TGTGCCAGCAGGAGACAGGGGAGCTCCTACGAGCAGTACTTC. Translating it yields CASRRQGSSYEQYF.

The V call is TRBV29-1, the J call TRBJ1-5; D might be TRBD1 (5 bases). The length of the CDR3 is 13 residues. V lost 5 bases and J lost 1, with 9 bases in between. Germline V lookup: CDR1 SQVTM, CDR2 ANQGSEA. CDR3 region: CSVRGTSNQPQHF. The CDR3 DNA reads as TGCAGCGTTAGGGGAACGAGCAATCAGCCCCAGCATTTT.

This clone showed up just a few times. This sequence joins TRBV6-5 and TRBJ2-7, with 7 nucleotides matching TRBD1. This CDR3 is 13 amino acids long. V shed 9 bases and J 4 bases; nucleotides not matched to a gene: 9. Germline assignment: CDR1 MNHEY and CDR2 SVGAGI. The CDR3 sequence is CASSRGPNYEQYF. CDR3 DNA sequence: TGTGCCAGTTCTAGGGGGCCTAATTACGAGCAGTACTTC.

The sample holds one count of this clone. The genes are TRBV5-1 and TRBJ1-5, with 9 bases matching TRBD1. With 5 bases clipped from V and 6 bases from J, the junction kept 6 bases outside the gene matches. The germline gives CDR1 SGHRS, CDR2 YFSETQ. This CDR3 is 14 amino acids long. The CDR3 DNA is TGCGCCAGCAGTCCGGGACAGGGCCGTCAGCCCCAGCATTTT. It encodes CASSPGQGRQPQHF.

This clone turned up a few times. The chain combines TRBV19 with TRBJ1-5, with TRBD1 matching 8 bases. The CDR3 spans 16 residues. CDR1 is LNHDA, CDR2 SQIVND, per germline (reference sequence). V dropped 6 bases and J dropped 7; count of bases not matched to a gene: 14. The CDR3 region has the DNA TGTGCCAGTAGAGGACAGGGAGGAGGGAAGGGACAGCCCCAGCATTTT. Protein sequence: CASRGQGGGKGQPQHF.

The rearrangement links TRBV7-9 to TRBJ2-3, with D tentatively TRBD1 (6 bases). Trimming took 5 bases from V and 5 from J, leaving 17 bases between them. The CDR3 loop spans 15 amino acids. CDR1 is SEHNR and CDR2 is FQNEAQ in the germline V gene (reference sequence). CDR3 DNA: TGTGCCAGCAGCCCCATAGACAGGAAAGGAGATACGCAGTATTTT. Residues: CASSPIDRKGDTQYF.

Points on this clone: An end of the junction differs from the germline gene, which may be a read error. The gene calls are TRBV25-1 and TRBJ1-2, with 7 bases that match TRBD1. The length of the CDR3 is 16 residues. Germline-derived CDR1 and CDR2 are MGHDK and SYGVNS. In nucleotides, the CDR3 is TGTGCCACCAGTAGGAAGGGGGCCCCCTCAGGCTATGGCTACACCTTC. Amino acids: CATSRKGAPSGYGYTF.

In its sample, this clone was seen once. The chain is built from TRBV5-6 and TRBJ2-5, with 12 bases matching TRBD2. The CDR3 is 16 amino acids. The germline gives CDR1 SGHDT, CDR2 YYEEEE. V was pared by 1 base and J by 5 bases, with 6 bases of the junction left unmatched. The CDR3 spells CASSLLAGGPVETQYF. The CDR3 bases are TGTGCCAGCAGCTTGCTAGCGGGGGGGCCGGTGGAGACCCAGTACTTC.

The chain links TRBV11-2 to TRBJ1-6, with D unclear. CDR3 length: 15 residues. Germline assignment: CDR1 SGHAT and CDR2 FQNNGV. V lost 2 bases and J 2 bases, leaving 7 bases between the germline ends. CDR3 nucleotide sequence: TGTGCCAGCAGCTTACCGGGGACCTATAATTCACCCCTCCACTTT. Protein product: CASSLPGTYNSPLHF.

The chain recombines TRBV19 with TRBJ2-7; 10 bases are a match to TRBD2. The CDR3 runs 14 residues. After removal of 8 bases from V and 2 bases from J, the junction contained 6 bases not matched to a gene. The germline V gene has CDR1 LNHDA and CDR2 SQIVND (reference sequence). The CDR3, as DNA: TGTGCCAGTTCGGATAGCGGGGGGACCTACGAGCAGTACTTC. Translated, it gives CASSDSGGTYEQYF.